The next 29 T cell receptor beta chains were all read from a single sample in a study of radiation and T cells in renal cell carcinoma. The table came from immunoSEQ multiplex PCR; TCRdb's copy has only in-frame clones and leaves some out. Among approximately 9,800 clones listed, more than 55% were seen once. Treatment of the sample: treatment-naive control, cytoreductive nephrectomy. Sequenced material: tumor tissue, taken from a patient whose treatment was nephrectomy without radiotherapy. These receptors were collected from a man in his 60s with renal cell carcinoma.

The chain joins TRBV7-9 to TRBJ2-1, with 10 bases matching TRBD2. The CDR3 has 15 residues. Per the germline V gene, CDR1 is SEHNR and CDR2 is FQNEAQ (reference sequence). Unmatched junction bases numbered 6, after V lost 2 bases and J lost 8 bases. The CDR3 sequence is CASSLPSGGAHEQFF. Here the CDR3 DNA reads TGTGCCAGCAGCTTACCCAGCGGGGGGGCCCATGAGCAGTTCTTC.

The chain employs TRBV30 and TRBJ1-6; 8 bases map to TRBD1. CDR3 length: 15 amino acids. After removal of 0 bases from V and 8 bases from J, the junction contained 6 bases not matched to a gene. Germline CDR1 and CDR2: GTSNPN and SVGIG (reference sequence). CDR3 in DNA: TGTGCCTGGAGTGTATCAGGGGGCGCCGATTCACCCCTCCACTTT. This encodes CAWSVSGGADSPLHF.

Remarks on this clone: A read error may produce the germline difference seen at one junction end. The chain combines TRBV7-2 with TRBJ2-2, with 7 bases aligning to TRBD2. The germline gives CDR1 SGHTA, CDR2 FQGNSA. The CDR3 sequence is 16 residues long. The CDR3 DNA is TGCGCCAGCAGCCCCAGGCAGGGAGGGGACACCGGGGAGCTGTTTTTT. Encoded protein: CASSPRQGGDTGELFF.

V gene TRBV19 combines with J gene TRBJ2-1; D unresolved. The germline CDR1 and CDR2 sequences are LNHDA and SQIVND (reference sequence). V dropped 5 bases and J dropped 8 bases, with 19 bases sitting between them. The length of the CDR3 is 15 residues. CDR3 coding DNA: TGTGCCAGTAGTCCCCAGCCACGGTCAGGCCATGAGCAGTTCTTC. Translated: CASSPQPRSGHEQFF.

The chain combines TRBV19 with TRBJ2-1; TRBD1 aligns across 11 bases. The CDR3 consists of 14 residues. With 6 bases clipped from V and 2 bases from J, the junction kept 0 bases outside the gene matches. Germline CDR1 and CDR2: LNHDA and SQIVND (reference sequence). CDR3 coding DNA: TGTGCCAGTAGGGGACAGGGGGCCTACAATGAGCAGTTCTTC. Its protein is CASRGQGAYNEQFF.

This chain links TRBV6-1 with TRBJ2-1; the D gene is possibly TRBD1 (5 bases). There are 11 residues in the CDR3. Germline V gene sequence: CDR1 MNHNS, CDR2 SASEGT. V lost 4 bases to trimming and J lost 7 bases, with 5 bases between them. The CDR3 DNA follows: TGTGCCAGCAGTGCAGGGAATGAGCAGTTCTTC. The encoded protein is CASSAGNEQFF.

The V and J genes are TRBV27 and TRBJ2-6; possible D gene TRBD2, 6 bases. Germline V CDR1 and CDR2: MNHEY, SMNVEV (reference sequence). This CDR3 contains 16 residues. V was trimmed by 5 bases and J by 0 bases, leaving 11 bases between them. The CDR3 spells CASSLRDFSGANVLTF. The CDR3 DNA reads TGTGCCAGCAGTCTCAGGGACTTCTCTGGGGCCAACGTCCTGACTTTC.

This clone was counted once. This rearrangement joins TRBV6-5 to TRBJ2-7; D tentatively fits TRBD1 or TRBD2 (7 bases each). Trimming stripped 8 bases from V and 4 bases from J, with 18 bases between. From germline, CDR1 is MNHEY and CDR2 SVGAGI. The CDR3 totals 14 residues. This chain's CDR3 is CASRRQGGSYEQYF. Written as DNA, the CDR3 is TGTGCCAGCCGTCGACAGGGAGGGAGTTACGAGCAGTACTTC.

J is TRBJ2-2 and V is TRBV27, with D unresolved. V was shortened by 3 bases and J by 3 bases, with 8 bases between the two germline ends. Germline CDR1 and CDR2: MNHEY and SMNVEV (reference sequence). This CDR3 has 14 residues. CDR3: CASSFSGYTGELFF. For the CDR3, the DNA is TGTGCCAGCAGTTTCTCGGGTTACACCGGGGAGCTGTTTTTT.

The chain has TRBV6-1 and TRBJ2-7; D is perhaps TRBD1 or TRBD2 (5 bases each). Looked up from germline, CDR1 is MNHNS and CDR2 is SASEGT. The CDR3 spans 13 residues. V lost 10 bases and J lost 0, with 13 bases in between. DNA for the CDR3: TGTGCCACCGGTCGTGGGGGCTCCTACGAGCAGTACTTC. This translates into CATGRGGSYEQYF.

A single count supports this clone. The gene calls are TRBV28 and TRBJ1-4; D is possibly TRBD1 (6 bases). The CDR3 has 14 amino acids. Trimming removed 3 bases at V and 6 bases at J, with 11 bases between. Germline V CDR1 and CDR2: MDHEN, SYDVKM. The CDR3 here is CASSFGQGYEKLFF. The CDR3 nucleotides read TGTGCCAGCAGTTTTGGTCAGGGGTATGAAAAACTGTTTTTT.

This clone counts as medium-sized. The V call is TRBV27, the J call TRBJ2-7; D perhaps matches TRBD1 (5 bases). Germline CDR1 and CDR2: MNHEY and SMNVEV (reference sequence). The ends were cut back, 3 bases at V and 7 bases at J, with 16 bases in the middle. The CDR3 has 14 amino acids. Here the CDR3 DNA reads TGTGCCAGCAGTTTGAATTCAGGGAAGAGGGAGCAGTACTTC. It yields the protein CASSLNSGKREQYF.

This clone has just a few counts. The rearrangement uses TRBV5-1 and TRBJ2-3; no firm D call. CDR1 is SGHRS, CDR2 YFSETQ, per germline. CDR3 length equals 12 residues. With 1 base removed from V and 2 bases from J, the gap between germline ends came to 2 bases. This CDR3 is CASSLTTDTQYF. The CDR3 DNA reads as TGCGCCAGCAGCTTGACCACAGATACGCAGTATTTT.

The rearrangement uses TRBV6-1 and TRBJ1-4; the D gene is possibly TRBD1 (5 bases). Germline V gene data show CDR1 as MNHNS and CDR2 as SASEGT. V was clipped by 6 bases and J by 5 bases, with 16 bases between them. The CDR3 totals 15 residues. This CDR3 reads CASRTDGTGNEKLFF. The CDR3 DNA reads TGTGCCAGCAGAACCGACGGGACGGGAAATGAAAAACTGTTTTTT.

The rearrangement joins TRBV6-6 to TRBJ1-5; the match to TRBD1 covers 7 bases. This CDR3 has 14 residues. With V trimmed by 6 bases and J by 4 bases, 6 bases remained unmatched. CDR1 MNHNY and CDR2 SVGAGI come from the germline V gene (reference sequence). The CDR3 DNA sequence: TGTGCCAGCAGACAGGGGCGTCAAAATCAGCCCCAGCATTTT. Residues: CASRQGRQNQPQHF.

The CDR3 is CASRRQGIYEQYF. Here the CDR3 DNA reads TGCGCCAGCCGGCGACAGGGAATTTACGAGCAGTACTTC. The rearrangement uses TRBV23-1 and TRBJ2-7, with 7 bases matching TRBD1. TRBV23-1 is treated as an ORF (open reading frame) with a function not yet certain. The V and J ends lost 8 bases and 4 bases, in that order; junction bases with no gene match: 8. The CDR3 totals 13 residues.

A few counts support this clone. The gene calls are TRBV5-4 and TRBJ1-6; D gene ambiguous. CDR1 and CDR2 from the germline V gene are SGHNT and YYREEE (reference sequence). The V and J ends lost 2 bases and 6 bases respectively, with 9 bases between them. The CDR3 contains 14 residues. CDR3 protein: CASSLERRNSPLHF. The CDR3 DNA follows: TGTGCCAGCAGCTTAGAGCGGCGTAATTCACCCCTCCACTTT.

DNA for the CDR3: TGTGCCAGCTCAGATGCGTACATTCAGTACTTC. This codes for CASSDAYIQYF. The rearrangement uses TRBV6-5 and TRBJ2-4; no firm D call. CDR1 and CDR2 (germline): MNHEY, SVGAGI. The CDR3 runs 11 residues. V was pared by 8 bases and J by 8 bases, with 10 bases between.

J is TRBJ2-1 and V is TRBV12-2; TRBD1 is the table's D call, not checked against the DNA. TRBV12-2 corresponds to a pseudogene. The CDR3 has 12 residues. The CDR3 loop is CASRSHYNEQFF. For the CDR3, the DNA is TGTGCAAGTCGCTCCCATTACAATGAGCAGTTCTTC.

Comments on this clone: The sample holds other DNA sequences that translate to the same CDR3. The chain couples TRBV27 to TRBJ2-5, with D tentatively TRBD2 (6 bases). The CDR3 is made up of 14 amino acids. V lost 3 bases, J lost 1 base, and 9 bases lay in between. CDR1 is MNHEY and CDR2 is SMNVEV in the germline V gene (reference sequence). The CDR3 spells CASSFRGGQETQYF. DNA of the CDR3: TGTGCCAGCAGTTTTCGGGGAGGCCAAGAGACCCAGTACTTC.

In its sample, this clone was seen once. The gene calls are TRBV5-4 and TRBJ2-3, with 10 bases identical to TRBD1. Per the germline V gene, CDR1 is SGHNT and CDR2 is YYREEE (reference sequence). V lost 3 bases, J lost 5 bases, and 9 bases stayed unmatched. The length of the CDR3 is 16 residues. The DNA of the CDR3 is TGTGCCAGCAGCTCCCGACAGGGGGCGCAAGTAGATACGCAGTATTTT. Its translation: CASSSRQGAQVDTQYF.

The CDR3 DNA sequence: TGTGCCAGCAGTGAAAAAACTAGCGGGAGGTGGGGGACCTACGAGCAGTACTTC. It translates to CASSEKTSGRWGTYEQYF. J is TRBJ2-7 and V is TRBV25-1, with TRBD2 identical over 12 bases. Germline CDR1 and CDR2: MGHDK and SYGVNS. Germline trimming cut 2 bases from V and 2 bases from J; bases unmatched to any gene: 10. CDR3 size: 18 residues.

To note about this clone: As the CDR3 is not closed by the conserved phenylalanine or tryptophan, this likely results from a read error. The V and J genes are TRBV2 and TRBJ1-5; D might be TRBD1 (5 bases). Germline lookup yields CDR1 SNHLY and CDR2 FYNNEI. V was pared by 3 bases and J by 3 bases, with 9 bases between. The CDR3 totals 14 residues. The CDR3 DNA is TGTGCCAGCAGTGAGATGGGGGTCAATCAGCCCCAGCATCTT. It specifies CASSEMGVNQPQHL.

The chain links TRBV2 to TRBJ2-4; D is possibly TRBD1 or TRBD2 (5 bases each). CDR3 length: 23 residues. Germline loops: CDR1 SNHLY, CDR2 FYNNEI. Deletions cut 0 bases from V and 0 bases from J, with 30 bases between. CDR3 residues: CASSEARERGAEQRTRAKNIQYF. In nucleotides, the CDR3 is TGTGCCAGCAGTGAAGCACGGGAAAGGGGAGCGGAACAACGAACGAGAGCCAAAAACATTCAGTACTTC.

The chain recombines TRBV9 with TRBJ2-5; maybe TRBD2 (6 bases). The closer fit of TRBJ2-7 to the DNA end suggests the J call may be wrong. CDR1 and CDR2 (germline): SGDLS, YYNGEE. CDR3 length equals 16 residues. CDR3 nucleotide sequence: TGTGCCAGCAGCGGCTGCCCGGCGGGGCTTACCTACGAGCAGTACTTC. Amino acid sequence: CASSGCPAGLTYEQYF.

This clone showed up just once. The CDR3 loop reads CAWSVYSSETQYF. CDR3 nucleotides: TGTGCCTGGAGTGTTTACAGCTCAGAGACCCAGTACTTC. This chain connects TRBV30 to TRBJ2-5; D is unresolved. The CDR3 runs to 13 residues. V lost 0 bases, J lost 4 bases, and 9 bases lay in between. Germline-derived CDR1 and CDR2 are GTSNPN and SVGIG (reference sequence).

The CDR3 DNA reads TGTGCCAGCAGCCGCCGACAGGGGGGTTCGACTAATGAAAAACTGTTTTTT. Translated: CASSRRQGGSTNEKLFF. This chain joins TRBV27 and TRBJ1-4; 9 bases fit TRBD1. Germline CDR1 and CDR2: MNHEY and SMNVEV (reference sequence). The CDR3 has 17 residues. Trimming took 6 bases from V and 2 from J; bases not matched to a gene: 10.

This clone was recorded once. This chain uses TRBV30 with TRBJ1-6; D is unresolved. This CDR3 comprises 18 residues. CDR1 is GTSNPN and CDR2 is SVGIG in the germline V gene (reference sequence). The V end lost 2 bases, the J end lost 3 bases, and 20 bases lay between the germline ends. The CDR3 loop is CAWSRIGVMERYNSPLHF. The CDR3 DNA reads as TGTGCCTGGAGTAGAATTGGGGTCATGGAGCGCTATAATTCACCCCTCCACTTT.

The chain recombines TRBV5-1 with TRBJ1-6; D might be TRBD1 (5 bases). The germline V gene encodes CDR1 SGHRS and CDR2 YFSETQ. The CDR3 covers 17 residues. V was cut by 0 bases and J by 7 bases, with 17 bases left in between. The CDR3 nucleotides read TGCGCCAGCAGCTTGGAAGTGTTTCCGGGGGTGAATTCACCCCTCCACTTT. This gives the protein CASSLEVFPGVNSPLHF.